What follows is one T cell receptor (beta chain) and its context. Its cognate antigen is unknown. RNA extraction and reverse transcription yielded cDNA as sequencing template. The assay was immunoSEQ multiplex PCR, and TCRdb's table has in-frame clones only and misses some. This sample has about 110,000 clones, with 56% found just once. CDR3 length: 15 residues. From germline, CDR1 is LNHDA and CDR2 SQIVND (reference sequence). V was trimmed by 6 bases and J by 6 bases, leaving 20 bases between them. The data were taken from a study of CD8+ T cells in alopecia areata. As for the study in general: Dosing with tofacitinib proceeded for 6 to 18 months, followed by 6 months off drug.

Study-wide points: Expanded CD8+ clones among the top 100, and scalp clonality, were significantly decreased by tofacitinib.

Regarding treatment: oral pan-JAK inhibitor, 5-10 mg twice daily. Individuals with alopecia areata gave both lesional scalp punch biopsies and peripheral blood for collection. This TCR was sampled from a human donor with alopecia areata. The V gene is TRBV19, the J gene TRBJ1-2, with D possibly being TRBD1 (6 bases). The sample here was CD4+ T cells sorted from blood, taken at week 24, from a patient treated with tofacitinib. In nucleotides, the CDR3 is TGTGCCAGTAGCCCCATAATATCCGGGGGCCATGGCTACACCTTC. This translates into CASSPIISGGHGYTF.